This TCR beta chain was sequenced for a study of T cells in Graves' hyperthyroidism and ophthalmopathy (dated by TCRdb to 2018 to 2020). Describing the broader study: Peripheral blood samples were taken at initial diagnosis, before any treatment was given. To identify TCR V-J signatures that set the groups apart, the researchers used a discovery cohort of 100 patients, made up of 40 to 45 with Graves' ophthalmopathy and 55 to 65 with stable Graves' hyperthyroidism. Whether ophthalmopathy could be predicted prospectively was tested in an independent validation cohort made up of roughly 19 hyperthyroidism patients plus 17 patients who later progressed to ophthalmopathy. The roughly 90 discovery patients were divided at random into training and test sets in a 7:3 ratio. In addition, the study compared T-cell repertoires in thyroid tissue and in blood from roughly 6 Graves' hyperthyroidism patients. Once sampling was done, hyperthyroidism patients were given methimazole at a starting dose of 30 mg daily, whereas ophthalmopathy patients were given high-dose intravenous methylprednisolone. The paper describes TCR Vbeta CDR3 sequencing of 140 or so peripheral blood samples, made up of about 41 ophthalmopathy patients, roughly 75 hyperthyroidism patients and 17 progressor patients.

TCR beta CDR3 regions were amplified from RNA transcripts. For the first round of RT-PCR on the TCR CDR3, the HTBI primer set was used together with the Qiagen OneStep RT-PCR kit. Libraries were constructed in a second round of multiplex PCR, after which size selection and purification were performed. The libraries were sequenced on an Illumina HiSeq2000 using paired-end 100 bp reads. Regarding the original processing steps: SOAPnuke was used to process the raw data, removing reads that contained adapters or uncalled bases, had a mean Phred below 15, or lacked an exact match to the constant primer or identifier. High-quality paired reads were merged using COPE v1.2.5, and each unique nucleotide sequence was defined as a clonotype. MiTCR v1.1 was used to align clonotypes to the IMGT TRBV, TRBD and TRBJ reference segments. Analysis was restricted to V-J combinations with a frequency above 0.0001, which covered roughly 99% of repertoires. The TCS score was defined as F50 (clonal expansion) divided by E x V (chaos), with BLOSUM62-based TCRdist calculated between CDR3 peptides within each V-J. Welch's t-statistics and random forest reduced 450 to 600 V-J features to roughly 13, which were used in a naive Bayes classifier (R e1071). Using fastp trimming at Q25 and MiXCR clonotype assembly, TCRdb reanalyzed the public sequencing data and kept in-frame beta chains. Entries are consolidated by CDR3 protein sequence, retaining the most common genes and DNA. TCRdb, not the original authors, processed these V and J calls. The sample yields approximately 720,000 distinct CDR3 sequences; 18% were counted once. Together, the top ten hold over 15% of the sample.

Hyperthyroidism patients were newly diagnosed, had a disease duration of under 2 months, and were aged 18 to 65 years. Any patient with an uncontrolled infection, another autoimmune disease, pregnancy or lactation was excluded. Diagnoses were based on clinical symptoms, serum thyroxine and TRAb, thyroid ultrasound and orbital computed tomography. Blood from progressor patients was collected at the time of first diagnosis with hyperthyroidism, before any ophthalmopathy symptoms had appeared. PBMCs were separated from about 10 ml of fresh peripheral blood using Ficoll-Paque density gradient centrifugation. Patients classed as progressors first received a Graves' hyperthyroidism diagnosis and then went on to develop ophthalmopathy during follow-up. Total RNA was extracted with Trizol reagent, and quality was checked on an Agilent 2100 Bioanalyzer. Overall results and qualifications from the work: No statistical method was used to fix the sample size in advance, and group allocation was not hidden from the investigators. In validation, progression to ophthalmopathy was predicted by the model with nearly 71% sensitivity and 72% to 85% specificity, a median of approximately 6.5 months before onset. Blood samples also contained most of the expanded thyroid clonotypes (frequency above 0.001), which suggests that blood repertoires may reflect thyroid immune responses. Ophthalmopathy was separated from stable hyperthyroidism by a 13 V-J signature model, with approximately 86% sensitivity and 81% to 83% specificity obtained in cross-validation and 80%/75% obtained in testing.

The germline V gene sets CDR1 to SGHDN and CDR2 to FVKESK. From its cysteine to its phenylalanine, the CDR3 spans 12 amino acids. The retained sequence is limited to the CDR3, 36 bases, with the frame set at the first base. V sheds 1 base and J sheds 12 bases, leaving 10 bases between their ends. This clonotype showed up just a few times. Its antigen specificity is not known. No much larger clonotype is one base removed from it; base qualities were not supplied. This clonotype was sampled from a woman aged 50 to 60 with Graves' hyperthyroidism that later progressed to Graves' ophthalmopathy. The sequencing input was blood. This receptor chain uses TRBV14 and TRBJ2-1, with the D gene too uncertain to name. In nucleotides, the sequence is TGTGCCAGCAGCCAAGTTCAGTTGGGGCAGTTCTTC. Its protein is CASSQVQLGQFF.